This TCR beta chain was found in a study of cytomegalovirus exposure and HLA in healthy donors. The CDR3 has 14 amino acids. The V end lost 5 bases, the J end lost 5 bases, and 19 bases lay between the germline ends. Per the germline V gene, CDR1 is GTSNPN and CDR2 is SVGIG (reference sequence). Study-level findings and limits: What a later analysis reportedly showed was that an Asian-associated ancestry cluster had fewer N-insertions than the 666-donor mean.

60 Vbeta and 13 Jbeta primers were used in PCR. Method: immunoSEQ multiplex PCR; TCRdb's copy keeps in-frame clones and lacks some. The top ten clones hold more than 3.5% of a sample with about 130,000 clones, about four fifths of them seen once. This clone was detected once. Antigen: not known. This receptor was identified in a woman aged 40 to 55 in good health and CMV-seropositive. The rearrangement joins TRBV30 to TRBJ2-7, with D possibly matching TRBD1 (6 bases). Sequenced sample: PBMCs. CDR3 sequence: CAWVLDSSSDEQYF. In nucleotides, the CDR3 is TGTGCCTGGGTCCTGGACAGCTCGTCGGACGAGCAGTACTTC.